The source of this TCR beta chain is a study of STAT5B mutations in CD4+ large granular lymphocyte leukemia. Some clones are missing from TCRdb's copy, which holds only in-frame ones; the method was immunoSEQ multiplex PCR. There are about 48,000 clones in the sample; roughly 70% occur only once, and about 1.5% lies in the top ten. Whole-study findings and limits: Main leukemic clonotypes were patient-specific, but under 30% appeared at low frequency elsewhere.

Notes on this clone: The antigen remains unidentified.

Trimming pared 1 base from V and 3 bases from J, leaving 6 bases between. Germline V gives CDR1 SGHVS, CDR2 FNYEAQ. CDR3 length: 13 residues. The source material was CD4+ T cells from blood buffy coats. The sequence was obtained from a human donor in good health. V and J are TRBV7-6 and TRBJ2-5, with D hard to call. CDR3 protein: CASSLGRKETQYF. CDR3 in DNA: TGTGCCAGCAGCTTAGGACGGAAAGAGACCCAGTACTTC.